This T cell receptor (beta chain) was sequenced during a study of blood T cell repertoires in COVID-19 (dated by TCRdb to the early 2020s). At the level of the whole study: Samples from collaborators originated in the United States, Italy and Spain and spanned both the acute and convalescent phases of COVID-19. Samples were obtained from the ongoing ImmuneRACE study (first 160 participants) and from some 1,200 subjects provided by 6 global collaborators. The dataset comprised deeply sampled blood TCRbeta repertoires from subjects exposed to, actively infected with, or recovered from COVID-19. A de-identified subject ID, COVID-19 status, age in years and sex were almost always included in the sample metadata. The prospective study material was composed of cDNA or gDNA derived from T cells, B-cell-depleted T cells, or PBMCs. HLA class I and class II types, where available, came from metadata supplied by the sample provider rather than from assay-based typing. The repertoires were released in a freely available public database intended as a resource for research on the immune response to SARS-CoV-2. Points the paper makes about the study in general: The quantity of clinical and demographic metadata differed by source and by participant and was supplied without curation.

Comments on this clone: What antigen it recognizes has not been identified. It has no much larger one-base neighbor in the sample; base qualities were not kept. Other DNA sequences in this specimen translate into the identical CDR3.

Enrolling through a virtual design, the prospective study's participants ranged in age from roughly 18 to 95 years and lived across about two dozen United States geographic areas. In the prospective study, participants were assigned to cohorts based on the clinical history participants reported in a screening survey and a study questionnaire. Exposed participants had been in contact with someone with a PCR-confirmed or clinician-diagnosed COVID-19 case within 2 weeks of study entry. Mobile phlebotomists in the prospective study collected whole blood, serum and a nasopharyngeal or oropharyngeal swab from every participant. Participants in the prospective study had the option to provide additional blood draws and questionnaires over a roughly two-month period. Prospective study blood samples were shipped either frozen or at room temperature before DNA extraction. TCRbeta CDR3 regions were amplified from genomic DNA using the immunoSEQ Assay, a bias-controlled multiplex PCR. In the paper's pipeline: Within the assay, amplification of reference gene primers was used to estimate how many nucleated cells each sample contained. To quantify the absolute abundance of each unique TCRbeta CDR3 rearrangement, sequence reads were collapsed and filtered. For each sample, productive Simpson clonality was calculated by taking the square root of Simpson's diversity index across productive rearrangements. Imported from immuneACCESS, the table was reduced by TCRdb to in-frame sequences with V and J called. These copies leave out some clones; in studies compared against another copy, an unresolved V gene accounts for under half, and the cause of the remainder is not known. The V and J calls and clone size were taken over from that table, and D and trimming were inferred from the DNA. The sample has approximately 380,000 clones on record, more than 85% of them singletons. Over 0.7% of the sample rests with the top ten.

From the germline V gene, CDR1 is KGHSH and CDR2 is LQKENI. Spanning cysteine to phenylalanine, the CDR3 consists of 13 amino acids. The retained sequence is limited to the CDR3, 39 bases, with the frame set at the first base. V was cut back by 6 bases and J by 4 bases, leaving a gap of 10 bases between them. The rearranged segments are TRBV18 and TRBJ1-5; TRBD1 is perhaps the D gene, given 5 matching bases. Sequenced material: PBMCs or T cells enriched from blood (not recorded which). The TCR comes from a woman aged 40-49 years who had been exposed to COVID-19. The CDR3 loop reads CASSGQGNQPQHF. DNA sequence: TGTGCCAGCTCCGGGCAGGGAAATCAGCCCCAGCATTTT.